This TCR beta chain derives from a study of T cell responses to AZD1222 COVID-19 vaccine. General observations from the study: Baseline serology detected seropositivity in only 5 to 7 AZD1222 recipients. Targeting of unmutated variant regions was reportedly seen in nearly half of spike-specific TCRs. The study found Spike-specific TCR breadth and depth rose after two AZD1222 doses.

Recipients boosted at about 4 weeks or about 12 weeks are pooled. Clones were sequenced by immunoSEQ multiplex PCR, and TCRdb holds only the in-frame ones, with some missing. The data hold roughly 110,000 clones, with about 90% observed a single time. With 4 bases removed from V and 1 base from J, the gap between germline ends came to 8 bases. The CDR3 has 14 amino acids. CDR1 SNHLY and CDR2 FYNNEI come from the germline V gene. Note on this clone: Its antigen remains unknown.

The sequence derives from an adult who received the AZD1222 COVID-19 vaccine. J is TRBJ1-3 and V is TRBV2, with D uncertain. The sequencing here drew on peripheral blood, taken 28 days after the second AZD1222 dose. In DNA, the CDR3 is TGTGCCAGCAGTGGTGTCAGGTCTGGAAACACCATATATTTT. Its translation is CASSGVRSGNTIYF.